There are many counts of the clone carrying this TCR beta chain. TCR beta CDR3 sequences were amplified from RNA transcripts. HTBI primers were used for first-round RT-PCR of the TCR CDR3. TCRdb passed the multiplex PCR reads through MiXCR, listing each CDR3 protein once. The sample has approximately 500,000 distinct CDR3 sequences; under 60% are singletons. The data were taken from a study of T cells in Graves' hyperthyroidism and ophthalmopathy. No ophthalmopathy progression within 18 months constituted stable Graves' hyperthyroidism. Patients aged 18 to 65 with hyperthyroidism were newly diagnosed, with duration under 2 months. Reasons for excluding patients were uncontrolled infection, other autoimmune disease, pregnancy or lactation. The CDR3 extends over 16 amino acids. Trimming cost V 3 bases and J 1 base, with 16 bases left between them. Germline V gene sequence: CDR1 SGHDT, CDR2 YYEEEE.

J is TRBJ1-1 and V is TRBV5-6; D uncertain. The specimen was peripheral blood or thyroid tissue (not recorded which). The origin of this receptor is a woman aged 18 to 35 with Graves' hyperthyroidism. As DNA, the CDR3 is TGTGCCAGCAGCTCCCTACCCAAGTTCGGGAACACTGAAGCTTTCTTT. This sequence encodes CASSSLPKFGNTEAFF.